In its sample, the clone carrying this T cell receptor beta chain was seen many times. Its antigen is not known. Listed TCR primers and previously described methods were used for bulk TCR libraries. TCRdb reprocessed the PCR reads with MiXCR, giving one entry per CDR3 protein. The sample consists of around 82,000 distinct CDR3 sequences, roughly 19% of them appearing once. V lost 9 bases, J lost 2 bases, and 15 bases lay in between. The CDR3 sequence is 14 residues long. The V gene's germline CDR1 is MDHEN and CDR2 SYDVKM. The data were obtained in a study of molecular identifiers for immune sequencing clone quantification. Study in general: Five aliquots were made in replicates from the RNA of roughly 21,000 or 96,000 naive CD8 cells, and four were sequenced.

A CD8+CD4-CCR7+CD45RA+ gate was used to sort naive CD8 T cells. General study findings and limits: The study found clones above 20 RNA copies held over 98% of effector molecules and under 1% in naive cells.

This TCR was recovered from a human donor in good health. Some libraries in this study had Jurkat cell RNA spiked in. The chain links TRBV28 to TRBJ2-3; D ambiguous. The source material was naive CD8+ T cells from blood, with Jurkat cell RNA spiked in. The subset is: FACS-sorted CD8+CD4-CCR7+CD45RA+ naive T cells. CDR3 sequence: CASANRDLTDTQYF. As DNA, the CDR3 is TGTGCCAGTGCAAACCGAGACCTCACAGATACGCAGTATTTT.